Each of the 11 T cell receptor beta chains below was sequenced from the same sample in a study of blood T cell repertoires in COVID-19. Data came from immunoSEQ multiplex PCR; TCRdb stores just in-frame clones and leaves some out. This table holds approximately 220,000 clones, 85% to 90% found once. Sequenced: PBMCs or T cells enriched from blood (not recorded which). These receptors all come from a man under 40 who had recovered from COVID-19.

The V and J genes are TRBV6-5 and TRBJ1-3, with D possibly being TRBD1 (5 bases). V was pared by 7 bases and J by 0 bases, with 13 bases between. The CDR3 length is 15 residues. The germline CDR1 and CDR2 sequences are MNHEY and SVGAGI. The chain's CDR3 is CASTKGLYSGNTIYF. CDR3 nucleotides: TGTGCCAGCACCAAGGGACTGTACTCTGGAAACACCATATATTTT.

The chain links TRBV12-5 to TRBJ2-3, with a possible D match to TRBD2 (5 bases). Between the trimmed V and J ends, which lost 6 bases and 5 bases, there was a span of 21 bases. The germline V gene encodes CDR1 LGHNT and CDR2 FRNRAP. This CDR3 region has 16 residues. The CDR3 protein is CASGMSGSGLIDTQYF. CDR3 coding DNA: TGTGCTAGTGGAATGTCGGGGTCAGGTCTTATAGATACGCAGTATTTT. The whole variable domain, remainder taken from reference TRBV12-5 and TRBJ2-3, is DARVTQTPRHKVTEMGQEVTMRCQPILGHNTVFWYRQTMMQGLELLAYFRNRAPLDDSGMPKDRFSAEMPDATLATLKIQPSEPRDSAVYFCASGMSGSGLIDTQYFGPGTRLTVL.

V is TRBV27 and J is TRBJ1-4; D remains ambiguous. This CDR3 contains 14 residues. CDR1 MNHEY and CDR2 SMNVEV come from the germline V gene (reference sequence). V dropped 6 bases and J dropped 8 bases, with 16 bases sitting between them. The CDR3 nucleotides read TGTGCCAGCAGCCGAACAAAGCCGGGGGAAAAACTGTTTTTT. Translating gives CASSRTKPGEKLFF.

This chain uses TRBV9 with TRBJ1-4; 8 bases line up with TRBD1. Germline assignment: CDR1 SGDLS and CDR2 YYNGEE. Trimming cost V 0 bases and J 3 bases; bases outside gene matches: 4. The CDR3 is 16 residues long. Here the CDR3 reads CASSVDGTGANEKLFF. CDR3 in DNA: TGTGCCAGCAGCGTAGATGGGACAGGCGCTAATGAAAAACTGTTTTTT.

The V call is TRBV3-1 (or the pseudogene TRBV3-2), the J call TRBJ2-2; D unclear. V shed 3 bases and J shed 5 bases, with 4 bases lying between them. Germline CDR1 LGHDT, CDR2 YNNKEL (reference sequence). This CDR3 has 12 residues. CDR3 in amino acids: CASSHQTGELFF. The CDR3 DNA reads TGTGCCAGCAGCCACCAGACCGGGGAGCTGTTTTTT.

This chain joins TRBV11-2 and TRBJ2-7, with D unresolved. The V end lost 1 base, the J end lost 2 bases, and 12 bases lay between the germline ends. Germline values: CDR1 SGHAT, CDR2 FQNNGV. The length of the CDR3 is 15 residues. The CDR3 is CASSLVRTSTYEQYF. CDR3 nucleotides: TGTGCCAGCAGCTTAGTTAGAACGAGTACCTACGAGCAGTACTTC.

This clone has only one observation. The chain links TRBV7-8 to TRBJ2-3, with D tentatively TRBD2 (5 bases). The CDR3 is 18 residues long. Germline CDR1 and CDR2: SGHVS and FQNEAQ. V lost 4 bases, J lost 0 bases, and 20 bases lay in between. This CDR3 reads CASSYFGSATFSTDTQYF. The CDR3 coding sequence is TGTGCCAGCAGCTATTTTGGGAGTGCGACATTTAGCACAGATACGCAGTATTTT.

This chain connects TRBV10-3 to TRBJ2-5; D ambiguous. V dropped 0 bases and J dropped 1 base, with 9 bases sitting between them. Germline V gene lookup returns CDR1 ENHRY and CDR2 SYGVKD. CDR3 length equals 15 residues. DNA for the CDR3: TGTGCCATCAGTGAGTCTGGTAGCTTCCAAGAGACCCAGTACTTC. Translated: CAISESGSFQETQYF.

The table lists this clone with a few counts. V is TRBV12-3 or TRBV12-4 and J is TRBJ1-2, with a tentative D call TRBD1 (5 bases). This CDR3 contains 13 residues. The V end lost 4 bases, the J end lost 6 bases, and 12 bases lay between the germline ends. The CDR3 reads CASSYQGPDGYTF. In DNA form, the CDR3 reads TGTGCCAGCAGTTACCAGGGCCCGGATGGCTACACCTTC.

This clone was picked up one time. The chain combines TRBV7-9 with TRBJ2-2, with a possible D match to TRBD1 (5 bases). The V and J ends lost 1 base and 0 bases respectively, with 9 bases between them. CDR1 is SEHNR and CDR2 is FQNEAQ in the germline V gene (reference sequence). This CDR3 has 16 amino acids. CDR3 coding DNA: TGTGCCAGCAGCTTAGTGGGGCCTACGAACACCGGGGAGCTGTTTTTT. It codes for CASSLVGPTNTGELFF.

V is TRBV5-1 and J is TRBJ1-4, with 7 bases aligning to TRBD1. Germline CDR1 is SGHRS and CDR2 is YFSETQ. J was trimmed by 7 bases and V by 0 bases; bases with no gene match: 3. CDR3 length: 14 amino acids. This chain's CDR3 is CASSLGQGVEKLFF. CDR3 nucleotides: TGCGCCAGCAGCTTGGGGCAGGGGGTTGAAAAACTGTTTTTT.